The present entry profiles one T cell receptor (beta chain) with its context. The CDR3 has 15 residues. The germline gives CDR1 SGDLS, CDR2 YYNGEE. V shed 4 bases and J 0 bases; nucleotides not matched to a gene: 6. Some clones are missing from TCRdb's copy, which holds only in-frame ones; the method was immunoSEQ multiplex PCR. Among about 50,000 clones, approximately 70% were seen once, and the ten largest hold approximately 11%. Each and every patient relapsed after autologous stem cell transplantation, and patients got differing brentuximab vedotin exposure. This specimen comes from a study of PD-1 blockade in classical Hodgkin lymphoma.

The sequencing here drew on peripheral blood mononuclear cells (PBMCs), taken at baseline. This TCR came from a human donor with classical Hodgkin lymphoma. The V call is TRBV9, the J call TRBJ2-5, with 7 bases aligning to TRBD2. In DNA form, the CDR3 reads TGTGCCAGCAGCTGGACTAGTTCGTACCAAGAGACCCAGTACTTC. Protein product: CASSWTSSYQETQYF. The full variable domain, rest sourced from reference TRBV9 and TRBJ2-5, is DSGVTQTPKHLITATGQRVTLRCSPRSGDLSVYWYQQSLDQGLQFLIQYYNGEERAKGNILERFSAQQFPDLHSELNLSSLELGDSALYFCASSWTSSYQETQYFGPGTRLLVL.